This T cell receptor (beta chain) was sequenced during a study of shared clonotypes between healthy human individuals. Study-level background: CD4 naive cells filled three plates per donor, CD4 memory three, CD8 naive two and CD8 memory one. Broader study findings: Estimated richness values were generally larger in naive subsets than in memory subsets.

Investigators divided CD4+ cells into CD45RA+ naive and CD45RA-negative memory subsets. The CDR3 loop spans 13 amino acids. The V gene's germline CDR1 is GTSNPN and CDR2 SVGIG (reference sequence). Trimming pared 4 bases from V and 4 bases from J, leaving 13 bases between. As concerns this clone: The target antigen is unknown.

The protocol was immunoSEQ multiplex PCR, while the TCRdb copy is restricted to in-frame clones and leaves out a portion. The sample has nearly 1 million clones; approximately 76% are singletons. This clonotype originated in a man in his late teens or twenties in good health. V is TRBV30 and J is TRBJ2-5; either TRBD1 or TRBD2 may supply D (5 bases each). Specimen: memory CD4+ T cells sorted from blood. Subset described: CD45RA-negative fraction. The CDR3 region is CAWNNNGAETQYF. The CDR3 DNA reads TGTGCCTGGAACAACAACGGGGCAGAGACCCAGTACTTC. The entire variable domain, with the rest obtained from reference TRBV30 and TRBJ2-5, is as follows: SQTIHQWPATLVQPVGSPLSLECTVEGTSNPNLYWYRQAAGRGLQLLFYSVGIGQISSEVPQNLSASRPQDRQFILSSKKLLLSDSGFYLCAWNNNGAETQYFGPGTRLLVL.